This T cell receptor (beta chain) stems from a study of memory B cells and T cells in multiple sclerosis. Germline lookup yields CDR1 KGHSH and CDR2 LQKENI. CDR3 length equals 16 residues. Trimming stripped 3 bases from V and 8 bases from J, with 17 bases between. Separate sequencing covered autoproliferating (CFSE-dim) and non-proliferating (CFSE-high) T cells from stimulus-free culture. Pooled replicate wells came from around 50 million CFSE-labeled PBMCs cultured around seven days without stimulus. Some clones are missing from TCRdb's copy, which holds only in-frame ones; the method was immunoSEQ multiplex PCR. The table shows approximately 47,000 clones, with about four fifths occurring only once. Regarding this clone: Its antigen is not known.

This TCR was sampled from a human donor with multiple sclerosis. The chain joins TRBV18 to TRBJ1-6; D perhaps matches TRBD1 (5 bases). What was sequenced was PBMCs from blood kept in culture. The CDR3, as DNA: TGTGCCAGCTCACCTCGACCCGGGGGGGAGGATTCACCCCTCCACTTT. Its translation is CASSPRPGGEDSPLHF.